This entry lists 28 T cell receptor beta chains sequenced from one sample in a study of T-cell reconstitution after alpha-beta-depleted transplantation in children (dated by TCRdb to the mid-2010s). The library was prepared using PCR. The reads were generated on an Illumina HiSeq 2500. Molecular barcoding was employed in the preparation of TCR libraries, with unique molecular identifiers being used to normalize TCRbeta repertoire quantification. TCRdb handled the public reads itself, with Q25 trimming in fastp and clone calling in MiXCR, and kept productive beta chains. Each CDR3 protein appears once, grouped with its most common genes and DNA. For this sample the table gives around 300,000 distinct CDR3 sequences, of which around 25% were detected only once. The ten largest clones add up to approximately 11% of the sample. The treatment or condition label here, explained by the study, means: allogeneic hematopoietic cell transplantation with graft depleted of TCRalphabeta T cells and CD19 B cells.

The input for sequencing was PBMCs, mostly from graft donor cells, taken 180 days after TCRalphabeta/CD19-depleted stem cell transplant. The receptors shown here come from a male patient between 10 and 17 years old who had a stem cell transplant for acute lymphoblastic leukemia, so the T cells may come from the graft donor.

This clonotype appeared a few times. V gene TRBV5-1 combines with J gene TRBJ1-4, with D unresolved. CDR1 SGHRS and CDR2 YFSETQ come from the germline V gene. This CDR3 spans 14 amino acids. Between the trimmed V and J ends, which lost 1 base and 7 bases, there was a span of 11 bases. The CDR3 reads CASSLTAGGEKLFF. The CDR3 DNA sequence: TGCGCCAGCAGCTTGACAGCGGGCGGTGAAAAACTGTTTTTT.

This chain connects TRBV3-1 to TRBJ1-4; TRBD1 might be the D (5 bases). Trimming cost V 6 bases and J 7 bases, with 21 bases left between them. In germline, CDR1 is LGHDT, CDR2 YNNKEL (reference sequence). CDR3 length: 16 amino acids. CDR3 protein: CASSRAGGPGSEKLFF. The DNA for the CDR3 is TGTGCCAGCAGTCGAGCGGGTGGGCCAGGGAGTGAAAAACTGTTTTTT.

The gene calls are TRBV9 and TRBJ2-2; 11 bases are a match to TRBD2. Germline V gene sequence: CDR1 SGDLS, CDR2 YYNGEE. V lost 3 bases, J lost 3 bases, and 7 bases stayed unmatched. This CDR3 is 17 amino acids long. CDR3 in DNA: TGTGCCAGCAGCGAAACTAGCGGGAGTAGCCACACCGGGGAGCTGTTTTTT. Encoded protein: CASSETSGSSHTGELFF.

The sample holds many counts of this clonotype. This chain connects TRBV24-1 to TRBJ2-7; the match to TRBD1 covers 8 bases. The J segment lost 5 bases and the V segment lost 3 bases, leaving 5 bases of the junction unmatched. The CDR3 runs 14 residues. CDR1 is KGHDR and CDR2 is SFDVKD in the germline V gene. Written as DNA, the CDR3 is TGTGCCACCAGTGATGTCGGACAGGGCCACGAGCAGTACTTC. Translation gives CATSDVGQGHEQYF.

The table lists this clonotype with a few counts. The V gene is TRBV7-6, the J gene TRBJ2-1; the match to TRBD2 covers 8 bases. CDR3 length: 15 amino acids. Trimming cost V 6 bases and J 4 bases; bases outside gene matches: 8. Germline V gives CDR1 SGHVS, CDR2 FNYEAQ. CDR3 DNA: TGTGCCAGCAGTCGTCAACTAGCGGTATACAATGAGCAGTTCTTC. Encoded protein: CASSRQLAVYNEQFF. The full variable domain, completed using reference TRBV7-6 and TRBJ2-1, is GAGVSQSPRYKVTKRGQDVALRCDPISGHVSLYWYRQALGQGPEFLTYFNYEAQQDKSGLPNDRFSAERPEGSISTLTIQRTEQRDSAMYRCASSRQLAVYNEQFFGPGTRLTVL.

The chain has TRBV4-2 and TRBJ1-6; no clear D gene. Germline V gene data show CDR1 as LGHNA and CDR2 as YNFKEQ. Trimming pared 0 bases from V and 9 bases from J, leaving 15 bases between. The CDR3 is made up of 16 amino acids. CDR3 sequence: CASSQEGGILSSPLHF. Here the CDR3 DNA reads TGTGCCAGCAGCCAAGAAGGCGGAATCCTCAGTTCACCCCTCCACTTT.

The chain is built from TRBV15 and TRBJ2-1, with TRBD1 matching 10 bases. Unmatched junction bases numbered 4, after V lost 5 bases and J lost 0 bases. The CDR3 length is 16 residues. In germline, CDR1 is LNHNV, CDR2 YYDKDF (reference sequence). DNA of the CDR3: TGTGCCACCAGCGGGGGACAGGGGCGCTCCTACAATGAGCAGTTCTTC. Translated, it gives CATSGGQGRSYNEQFF.

The CDR3: CASSSREKLFF. In DNA form, the CDR3 reads TGTGCCAGCAGTTCTCGCGAAAAACTGTTTTTT. This rearrangement joins TRBV28 to TRBJ1-4; D not certain. The CDR3 length is 11 residues. The germline gives CDR1 MDHEN, CDR2 SYDVKM. The V end lost 4 bases, the J end lost 8 bases, and 5 bases lay between the germline ends. The whole variable domain, filled in from reference TRBV28 and TRBJ1-4, reads DVKVTQSSRYLVKRTGEKVFLECVQDMDHENMFWYRQDPGLGLRLIYFSYDVKMKEKGDIPEGYSVSREKKERFSLILESASTNQTSMYLCASSSREKLFFGSGTQLSVL.

This chain joins TRBV7-6 and TRBJ2-7, with a tentative D call TRBD2 (6 bases). V lost 2 bases and J 5 bases, leaving 16 bases between the germline ends. The CDR3 is made up of 15 amino acids. Per the germline V gene, CDR1 is SGHVS and CDR2 is FNYEAQ. CDR3 in amino acids: CASSLYPRGTHEQYF. As DNA, the CDR3 is TGTGCCAGCAGCTTATATCCCCGCGGGACGCACGAGCAGTACTTC.

The gene calls are TRBV29-1 and TRBJ2-5; TRBD2 aligns across 9 bases. This CDR3 is built from 16 residues. Germline CDR1 is SQVTM and CDR2 is ANQGSEA. The V and J ends lost 4 bases and 5 bases, in that order; junction bases with no gene match: 14. CDR3 amino acids: CSVVGLAGVPVETQYF. CDR3 nucleotide sequence: TGCAGCGTTGTGGGTTTAGCGGGAGTCCCCGTTGAGACCCAGTACTTC.

The rearrangement uses TRBV24-1 and TRBJ2-1; 14 positions match TRBD2. CDR3 size: 16 residues. J gave up 5 bases and V 10 bases, and 9 bases lay outside the gene matches. The germline V gene encodes CDR1 KGHDR and CDR2 SFDVKD. CDR3: CATRGLAGGSDNEQFF. The CDR3 DNA is TGTGCCACGAGAGGACTAGCGGGAGGTTCCGACAATGAGCAGTTCTTC.

This chain joins TRBV4-1 and TRBJ2-7; 8 nucleotides agree with TRBD2. Per germline, CDR1 MGHRA and CDR2 YSYEKL. V lost 0 bases to trimming and J lost 3 bases; unmatched junction nucleotides: 10. The length of the CDR3 is 17 residues. The CDR3 DNA follows: TGCGCCAGCAGCCAAGATGCCCGCACTAGCGGAGGCTACGAGCAGTACTTC. Amino acids: CASSQDARTSGGYEQYF.

This chain uses TRBV13 with TRBJ2-1; D gene ambiguous. CDR1 and CDR2 from the germline V gene are PRHDT and FYEKMQ (reference sequence). The CDR3 spans 13 residues. The V end was cut by 3 bases, the J end by 3 bases, with 6 bases between. The CDR3 protein is CASSFPNYNEQFF. The CDR3 coding sequence is TGTGCCAGCAGCTTCCCCAACTACAATGAGCAGTTCTTC.

This clonotype showed up just a few times. CDR3 coding DNA: TGCGCCAGCAGCCCCCGGGAGGTATCGACCTACGAGCAGTACTTC. Its protein product is CASSPREVSTYEQYF. The V and J genes are TRBV4-1 and TRBJ2-7; TRBD2 aligns across 7 bases. The CDR3 covers 15 residues. Looked up from germline, CDR1 is MGHRA and CDR2 is YSYEKL. V shed 4 bases, J shed 2 bases, and the junction held 8 bases outside the gene matches.

V usage is TRBV5-1 and J usage is TRBJ2-2; D unclear. The V end lost 4 bases, the J end lost 3 bases, and 19 bases lay between the germline ends. Germline assignment: CDR1 SGHRS and CDR2 YFSETQ. The length of the CDR3 is 17 residues. The CDR3 sequence is CASSTRRGVKDTGELFF. The DNA for the CDR3 is TGCGCCAGCAGCACTCGACGTGGGGTCAAGGACACCGGGGAGCTGTTTTTT.

CDR3 in amino acids: CASSELAGGPREQYF. For the CDR3, the DNA is TGTGCCAGCAGTGAGCTAGCGGGAGGGCCGCGAGAGCAGTACTTC. This chain connects TRBV2 to TRBJ2-7; 12 bases match TRBD2. The V gene's germline CDR1 is SNHLY and CDR2 FYNNEI. This CDR3 contains 15 residues. V lost 3 bases and J lost 7; bases outside the gene matches: 7.

This clonotype has a count of ten or more. The gene calls are TRBV7-2 and TRBJ2-1, with D maybe TRBD2 (7 bases). In germline, CDR1 is SGHTA, CDR2 FQGNSA. V lost 6 bases and J 8 bases, leaving 14 bases between the germline ends. CDR3 length: 13 amino acids. The CDR3 loop reads CASRPGGRDEQFF. The CDR3 nucleotides read TGTGCCAGCAGACCGGGGGGCCGCGATGAGCAGTTCTTC. The whole variable domain, filled in from reference TRBV7-2 and TRBJ2-1, reads GAGVSQSPSNKVTEKGKDVELRCDPISGHTALYWYRQSLGQGLEFLIYFQGNSAPDKSGLPSDRFSAERTGGSVSTLTIQRTQQEDSAVYLCASRPGGRDEQFFGPGTRLTVL.

V gene TRBV4-2 combines with J gene TRBJ2-5; D perhaps matches TRBD2 (6 bases). V was shortened by 1 base and J by 1 base, with 19 bases between the two germline ends. Germline CDR1 is LGHNA and CDR2 is YNFKEQ. The CDR3 runs 18 residues. The CDR3 spells CASSQVAWWGVLQETQYF. The CDR3 DNA is TGTGCCAGCAGCCAAGTGGCTTGGTGGGGGGTTCTCCAAGAGACCCAGTACTTC.

The CDR3 DNA sequence: TGTGCCAGCAGCTTGCGCCGGAGCGGGAGTAACTACAATGAGCAGTTCTTC. This sequence encodes CASSLRRSGSNYNEQFF. The V gene is TRBV5-6, the J gene TRBJ2-1; 8 bases are a match to TRBD2. Germline-derived CDR1 and CDR2 are SGHDT and YYEEEE. This CDR3 comprises 17 residues. V gave up 1 base and J gave up 3 bases; unmatched junction bases: 9.

The chain uses TRBV5-1 and TRBJ1-2; TRBD1 matches 7 bases. The junction had 0 bases not matched to a gene; V was cut back by 4 bases and J by 0 bases. The length of the CDR3 is 13 residues. Germline lookup yields CDR1 SGHRS and CDR2 YFSETQ. As DNA, the CDR3 is TGCGCCAGCAGCGGGACAGCTAACTATGGCTACACCTTC. Encoded protein: CASSGTANYGYTF. The entire variable domain, with the rest obtained from reference TRBV5-1 and TRBJ1-2, is as follows: KAGVTQTPRYLIKTRGQQVTLSCSPISGHRSVSWYQQTPGQGLQFLFEYFSETQRNKGNFPGRFSGRQFSNSRSEMNVSTLELGDSALYLCASSGTANYGYTFGSGTRLTVV.

The chain links TRBV7-9 to TRBJ2-1; 11 bases agree with TRBD2. CDR1 SEHNR and CDR2 FQNEAQ come from the germline V gene (reference sequence). The CDR3 totals 15 residues. After removal of 4 bases from V and 10 bases from J, the junction contained 9 bases not matched to a gene. The CDR3, as DNA: TGTGCCAGCAGCTATAGCGGGAGGGCCGGACAGGAGCAGTTCTTC. Protein sequence: CASSYSGRAGQEQFF.

A few counts support this clonotype. V gene TRBV5-1 combines with J gene TRBJ2-7; D call uncertain. V was clipped by 0 bases and J by 5 bases, with 9 bases between them. The CDR3 spans 13 residues. Germline V gene data show CDR1 as SGHRS and CDR2 as YFSETQ. CDR3 residues: CASSLVSFDEQYF. The CDR3 nucleotides are TGCGCCAGCAGCTTGGTTAGTTTCGACGAGCAGTACTTC.

This sequence joins TRBV9 and TRBJ2-7, with TRBD2 matching 9 bases. The germline CDR1 and CDR2 sequences are SGDLS and YYNGEE. The trim removed 0 bases at V and 4 bases at J, leaving 2 bases unmatched. The CDR3 covers 14 residues. In nucleotides, the CDR3 is TGTGCCAGCAGCGTAGGGCTAGCGGGGTACGAGCAGTACTTC. Translating it yields CASSVGLAGYEQYF.

V is TRBV20-1 and J is TRBJ2-7; D ambiguous. Germline V CDR1 and CDR2: DFQATT, SNEGSKA (reference sequence). V lost 1 base and J lost 7, with 20 bases in between. The CDR3 spans 15 residues. The CDR3 reads CSARVRENVGWEQYF. The CDR3 DNA reads TGCAGTGCTAGAGTTAGGGAAAACGTCGGTTGGGAGCAGTACTTC.

This clonotype was recorded a few times. As DNA, the CDR3 is TGTGCCAGCAGCTGGATTCGGCGGGAGGTGACTAGCACAGATACGCAGTATTTT. Amino acids: CASSWIRREVTSTDTQYF. The chain employs TRBV7-3 and TRBJ2-3; 8 bases align to TRBD2. Germline CDR1 reads SGHTA; CDR2 reads FQGTGA. The CDR3 contains 18 residues. With 4 bases clipped from V and 0 bases from J, the junction kept 12 bases outside the gene matches. Full variable domain (rest looked up from reference TRBV7-3 and TRBJ2-3): GAGVSQTPSNKVTEKGKYVELRCDPISGHTALYWYRQSLGQGPEFLIYFQGTGAADDSGLPNDRFFAVRPEGSVSTLKIQRTERGDSAVYLCASSWIRREVTSTDTQYFGPGTRLTVL.

The V and J genes are TRBV20-1 and TRBJ2-4; 11 nucleotides agree with TRBD2. V trimming: 4 bases; J trimming: 9 bases; junction bases outside the gene matches: 8. Looked up from germline, CDR1 is DFQATT and CDR2 is SNEGSKA (reference sequence). CDR3 size: 14 residues. The CDR3 DNA is TGCAGTGCTACTCTAGCGGGAGGACGTTTCATTCAGTACTTC. This sequence encodes CSATLAGGRFIQYF.

J is TRBJ2-7 and V is TRBV5-1, with 11 bases matching TRBD2. This CDR3 region has 16 residues. Germline V gene sequence: CDR1 SGHRS, CDR2 YFSETQ. The ends lost 3 bases at V and 7 bases at J; junction bases unmatched: 12. CDR3 protein: CASSSSSLAGAGEQYF. Written as DNA, the CDR3 is TGCGCCAGCAGCTCATCGTCACTAGCGGGAGCGGGGGAGCAGTACTTC.

The chain couples TRBV20-1 to TRBJ2-4, with TRBD2 identical over 8 bases. J was trimmed by 6 bases and V by 4 bases; bases with no gene match: 5. The CDR3 covers 13 residues. Per germline, CDR1 DFQATT and CDR2 SNEGSKA (reference sequence). The chain's CDR3 is CSAIDTSGNIQYF. For the CDR3, the DNA is TGCAGTGCTATTGATACTAGCGGAAACATTCAGTACTTC.